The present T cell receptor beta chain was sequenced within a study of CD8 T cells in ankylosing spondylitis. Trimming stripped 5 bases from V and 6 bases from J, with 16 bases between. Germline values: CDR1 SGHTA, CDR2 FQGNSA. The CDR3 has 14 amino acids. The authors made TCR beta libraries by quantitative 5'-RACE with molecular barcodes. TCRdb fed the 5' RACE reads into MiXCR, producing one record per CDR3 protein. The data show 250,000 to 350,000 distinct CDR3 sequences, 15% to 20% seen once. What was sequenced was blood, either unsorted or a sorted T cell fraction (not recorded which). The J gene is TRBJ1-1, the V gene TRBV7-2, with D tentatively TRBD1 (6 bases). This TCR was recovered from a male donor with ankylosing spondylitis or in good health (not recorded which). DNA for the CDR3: TGTGCCAGCAGCGCACGGCAGGGGAGGCCTGAAGCTTTCTTT. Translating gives CASSARQGRPEAFF.